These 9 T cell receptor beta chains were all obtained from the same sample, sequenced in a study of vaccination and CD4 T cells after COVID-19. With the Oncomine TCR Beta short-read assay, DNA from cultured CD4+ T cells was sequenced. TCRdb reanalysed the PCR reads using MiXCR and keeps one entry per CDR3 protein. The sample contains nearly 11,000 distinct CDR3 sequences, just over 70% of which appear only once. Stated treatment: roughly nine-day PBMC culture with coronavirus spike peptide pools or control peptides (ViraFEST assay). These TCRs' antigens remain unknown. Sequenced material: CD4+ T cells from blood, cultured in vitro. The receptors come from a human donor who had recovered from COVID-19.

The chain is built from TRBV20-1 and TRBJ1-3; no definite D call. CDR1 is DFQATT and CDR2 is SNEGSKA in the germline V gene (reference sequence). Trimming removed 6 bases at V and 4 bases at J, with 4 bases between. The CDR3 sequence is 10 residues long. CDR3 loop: CSAWGNTIYF. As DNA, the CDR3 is TGCAGTGCATGGGGAAACACCATATATTTT.

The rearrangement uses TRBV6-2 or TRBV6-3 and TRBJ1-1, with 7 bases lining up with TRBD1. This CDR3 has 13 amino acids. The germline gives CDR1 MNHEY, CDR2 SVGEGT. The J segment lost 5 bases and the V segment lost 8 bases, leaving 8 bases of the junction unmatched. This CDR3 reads CASLRGGSTEAFF. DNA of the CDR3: TGTGCCAGCCTAAGAGGGGGCTCGACTGAAGCTTTCTTT.

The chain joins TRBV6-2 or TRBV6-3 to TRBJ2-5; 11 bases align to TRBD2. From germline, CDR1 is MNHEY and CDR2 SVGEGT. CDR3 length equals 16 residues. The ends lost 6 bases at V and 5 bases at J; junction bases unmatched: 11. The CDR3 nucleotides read TGTGCCAGCAGACTTAGCGGGAGGGGAGTCGGCGAGACCCAGTACTTC. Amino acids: CASRLSGRGVGETQYF.

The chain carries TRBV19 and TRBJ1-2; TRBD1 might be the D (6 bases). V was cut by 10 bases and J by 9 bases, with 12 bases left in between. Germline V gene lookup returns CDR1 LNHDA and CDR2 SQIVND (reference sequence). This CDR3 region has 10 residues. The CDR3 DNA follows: TGTGCCACCAGGGACAAACGCTACACCTTC. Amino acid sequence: CATRDKRYTF. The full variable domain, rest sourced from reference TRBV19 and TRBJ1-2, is DGGITQSPKYLFRKEGQNVTLSCEQNLNHDAMYWYRQDPGQGLRLIYYSQIVNDFQKGDIAEGYSVSREKKESFPLTVTSAQKNPTAFYLCATRDKRYTFGSGTRLTVV.

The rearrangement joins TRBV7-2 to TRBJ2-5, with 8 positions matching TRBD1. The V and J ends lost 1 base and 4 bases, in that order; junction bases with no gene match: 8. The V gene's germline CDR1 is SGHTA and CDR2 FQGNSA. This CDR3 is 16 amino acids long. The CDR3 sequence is CASSLESGRGLETQYF. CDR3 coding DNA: TGTGCCAGCAGCTTAGAGTCCGGCAGGGGGCTAGAGACCCAGTACTTC.

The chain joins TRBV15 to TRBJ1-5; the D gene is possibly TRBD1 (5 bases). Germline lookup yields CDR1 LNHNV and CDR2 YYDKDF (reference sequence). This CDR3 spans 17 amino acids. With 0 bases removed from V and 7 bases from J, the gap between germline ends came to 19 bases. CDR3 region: CATSRDLGRGGGQPQHF. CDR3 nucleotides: TGTGCCACCAGCAGAGATTTAGGTCGGGGGGGAGGACAGCCCCAGCATTTT. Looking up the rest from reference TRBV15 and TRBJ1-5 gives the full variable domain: DAMVIQNPRYQVTQFGKPVTLSCSQTLNHNVMYWYQQKSSQAPKLLFHYYDKDFNNEADTPDNFQSRRPNTSFCFLDIRSPGLGDTAMYLCATSRDLGRGGGQPQHFGDGTRLSIL.

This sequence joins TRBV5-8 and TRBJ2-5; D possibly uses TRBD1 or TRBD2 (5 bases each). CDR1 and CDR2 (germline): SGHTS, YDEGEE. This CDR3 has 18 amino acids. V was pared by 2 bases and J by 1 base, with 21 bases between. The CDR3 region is CASSFQKGTGRSQETQYF. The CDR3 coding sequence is TGTGCCAGCAGCTTCCAAAAAGGGACGGGGAGATCCCAAGAGACCCAGTACTTC. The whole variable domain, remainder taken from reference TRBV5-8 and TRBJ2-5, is EAGVTQSPTHLIKTRGQQATLRCSPISGHTSVYWYQQALGLGLQFLLWYDEGEERNRGNFPPRFSGRQFPNYSSELNVNALELEDSALYLCASSFQKGTGRSQETQYFGPGTRLLVL.

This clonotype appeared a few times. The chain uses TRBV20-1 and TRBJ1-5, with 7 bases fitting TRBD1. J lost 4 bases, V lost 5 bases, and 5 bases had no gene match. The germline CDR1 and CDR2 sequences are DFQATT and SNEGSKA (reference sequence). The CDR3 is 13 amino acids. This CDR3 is CSAPDRANQPQHF. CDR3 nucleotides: TGCAGTGCTCCCGACAGGGCAAATCAGCCCCAGCATTTT.

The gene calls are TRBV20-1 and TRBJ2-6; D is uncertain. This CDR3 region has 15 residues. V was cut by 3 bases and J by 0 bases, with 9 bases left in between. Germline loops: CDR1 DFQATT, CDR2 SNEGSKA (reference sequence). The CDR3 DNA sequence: TGCAGTGCTAGCGGTCAGCCCTCTGGGGCCAACGTCCTGACTTTC. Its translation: CSASGQPSGANVLTF.